The 27 T cell receptor beta chains below all came from one sample that was sequenced in a study of T cells expressing NK-cell markers. TCRdb reprocessed the 5' RACE reads and reports one entry per CDR3 protein, with no DNA. Here the sample table reports roughly 350,000 distinct CDR3 sequences. Sequenced material: blood T cells: a sorted CD56 or NKG2C T cell subset, CD4+ or CD8+ T cells, or bulk PBMC T cells (not recorded which). These receptors all stem from a man aged 18 to 69 in good health.

The genes are TRBV5-1 and TRBJ1-6. From germline, CDR1 is SGHRS and CDR2 YFSETQ. This CDR3 contains 14 residues. This CDR3 is CASTPSGFNSPLHF.

This chain joins TRBV20-1 and TRBJ2-2; the TRBD1 assignment by TCRdb is unverifiable without DNA. Looked up from germline, CDR1 is DFQATT and CDR2 is SNEGSKA (reference sequence). CDR3 length: 14 amino acids. CDR3 residues: CSARVSGPPGELFF.

The chain carries TRBV2 and TRBJ2-7; the TCRdb call, TRBD1, lacks DNA for checking. Germline V gives CDR1 SNHLY, CDR2 FYNNEI. This CDR3 contains 16 residues. CDR3 in amino acids: CASKNLRDRVNHEQYF.

The chain links TRBV29-1 to TRBJ1-2; TCRdb proposes TRBD1, but this gene call is untestable without DNA. The CDR3 totals 16 residues. Germline-derived CDR1 and CDR2 are SQVTM and ANQGSEA. The CDR3 here is CSARPGTGFEASSGTF.

The rearrangement uses TRBV2 and TRBJ1-1. The CDR3 has 13 residues. Looked up from germline, CDR1 is SNHLY and CDR2 is FYNNEI. This CDR3 reads CASKGDLGTEAFF.

The chain combines TRBV6-1 with TRBJ2-1; TCRdb's D gene call, TRBD1, goes unchecked for lack of DNA. The CDR3 is 16 residues long. Per germline, CDR1 MNHNS and CDR2 SASEGT. Here the CDR3 reads CASSPQMGGFYNEQFF.

The chain has TRBV7-2 and TRBJ1-4; TCRdb's assignment of TRBD1 cannot be checked, as there is no DNA. This CDR3 has 15 residues. Germline loops: CDR1 SGHTA, CDR2 FQGNSA. CDR3 region: CASSFDLGANEKLFF.

The chain uses TRBV7-2 and TRBJ1-4; TCRdb's D call, TRBD1, is unchecked because there is no DNA. The CDR3 covers 14 residues. CDR1 is SGHTA, CDR2 FQGNSA, per germline. CDR3 in amino acids: CASSIGTNYAELFF.

The J gene is TRBJ2-2, the V gene TRBV15. The CDR3 is 16 amino acids. The germline CDR1 and CDR2 sequences are LNHNV and YYDKDF (reference sequence). The CDR3: CATSTGLTKNTGELFF.

The rearrangement links TRBV27 to TRBJ2-7; TCRdb's D call of TRBD1 is untestable without DNA. In germline, CDR1 is MNHEY, CDR2 SMNVEV (reference sequence). This CDR3 region has 15 residues. The CDR3 spells CASSYDSRASYEQYF.

This chain links TRBV5-6 with TRBJ2-7. The CDR3 is 12 amino acids. Germline V lookup: CDR1 SGHDT, CDR2 YYEEEE. CDR3: CASSYRHYEQYF.

The rearrangement uses TRBV7-9 and TRBJ2-1; TCRdb returns TRBD2, unconfirmable since there is no DNA. This CDR3 has 16 residues. CDR1 is SEHNR and CDR2 is FQNEAQ in the germline V gene (reference sequence). The CDR3 sequence: CASSLSLGLASNEQFF. Together with reference TRBV7-9 and TRBJ2-1, the CDR3 gives the full variable domain: DTGVSQNPRHKITKRGQNVTFRCDPISEHNRLYWYRQTLGQGPEFLTYFQNEAQLEKSRLLSDRFSAERPKGSFSTLEIQRTEQGDSAMYLCASSLSLGLASNEQFFGPGTRLTVL.

J is TRBJ2-2 and V is TRBV1; TCRdb's D call, TRBD1, is unchecked because there is no DNA. TRBV1 is listed as a pseudogene. CDR3 size: 16 residues. The CDR3 sequence: CTSSQPERGLTGELFF.

The chain carries TRBV19 and TRBJ1-2. The germline V gene has CDR1 LNHDA and CDR2 SQIVND (reference sequence). The CDR3 contains 13 residues. The CDR3 loop reads CASRVLEGYGYTF.

This CDR3 reads CASSLDRGYLLDEKLFF. This chain links TRBV6-2 or TRBV6-3 with TRBJ1-4; TCRdb reports TRBD1, a call that lacks DNA to check it against. This CDR3 region has 17 residues. The germline V gene encodes CDR1 MNHEY and CDR2 SVGEGT.

This chain joins TRBV6-5 and TRBJ2-3; TCRdb selects TRBD2, and the lack of DNA leaves this call unchecked. The CDR3 is 16 amino acids. The germline V gene has CDR1 MNHEY and CDR2 SVGAGI. CDR3 in amino acids: CASSSPQSGGTDTQYF.

The chain carries TRBV7-9 and TRBJ1-2; as DNA is missing, the TRBD1 call by TCRdb cannot be tested. The CDR3 has 15 residues. CDR1 and CDR2 from the germline V gene are SEHNR and FQNEAQ (reference sequence). The CDR3 sequence is CASSSWDRANHGYTF.

The chain recombines TRBV14 with TRBJ1-1. This CDR3 spans 13 amino acids. The germline V gene has CDR1 SGHDN and CDR2 FVKESK. CDR3 protein: CASTAWRTTEAFF. The full variable domain, in which reference TRBV14 and TRBJ1-1 provide the parts outside the CDR3, is EAGVTQFPSHSVIEKGQTVTLRCDPISGHDNLYWYRRVMGKEIKFLLHFVKESKQDESGMPNNRFLAERTGGTYSTLKVQPAELEDSGVYFCASTAWRTTEAFFGQGTRLTVV.

The V and J genes are TRBV5-1 and TRBJ2-2; the D gene TCRdb calls, TRBD2, cannot be checked with no DNA. This CDR3 region has 15 residues. Germline CDR1 SGHRS, CDR2 YFSETQ. CDR3: CASSREGPNTGELFF.

V usage is TRBV20-1 and J usage is TRBJ2-5. From germline, CDR1 is DFQATT and CDR2 SNEGSKA (reference sequence). The CDR3 sequence is 14 residues long. The CDR3 loop reads CSARDTYAVETQYF.

The chain joins TRBV5-1 to TRBJ1-1. The CDR3 loop spans 14 amino acids. Germline V gives CDR1 SGHRS, CDR2 YFSETQ. CDR3 amino acids: CASSRGASEGEAFF. Together with reference TRBV5-1 and TRBJ1-1, the CDR3 gives the full variable domain: KAGVTQTPRYLIKTRGQQVTLSCSPISGHRSVSWYQQTPGQGLQFLFEYFSETQRNKGNFPGRFSGRQFSNSRSEMNVSTLELGDSALYLCASSRGASEGEAFFGQGTRLTVV.

The chain joins TRBV12-3 or TRBV12-4 to TRBJ2-1. CDR3 length: 15 amino acids. This CDR3 is CASSLAWDSYNEQFF.

The V call is TRBV7-2, the J call TRBJ1-3. The CDR3 has 15 amino acids. Germline CDR1 is SGHTA and CDR2 is FQGNSA. The CDR3 region is CASSQIQSSGNTIYF.

This chain joins TRBV6-5 and TRBJ2-3. The germline V gene encodes CDR1 MNHEY and CDR2 SVGAGI. The CDR3 is made up of 11 amino acids. CDR3 region: CASSSGLMEYF.

This chain links TRBV14 with TRBJ2-5; the TRBD1 assignment by TCRdb is unverifiable without DNA. Germline V gives CDR1 SGHDN, CDR2 FVKESK. This CDR3 comprises 16 residues. CDR3 loop: CASSLIRTGERETQYF.

The chain has TRBV6-5 and TRBJ2-7; TCRdb returns TRBD1, unconfirmable since there is no DNA. Germline lookup yields CDR1 MNHEY and CDR2 SVGAGI. This CDR3 is 16 amino acids long. The CDR3 is CASSYRLDRDSYEQYF.

The chain carries TRBV12-3 or TRBV12-4 and TRBJ2-2; TCRdb's D gene call, TRBD1, goes unchecked for lack of DNA. CDR3 length: 16 residues. This CDR3 is CASSSLRGGNTGELFF.